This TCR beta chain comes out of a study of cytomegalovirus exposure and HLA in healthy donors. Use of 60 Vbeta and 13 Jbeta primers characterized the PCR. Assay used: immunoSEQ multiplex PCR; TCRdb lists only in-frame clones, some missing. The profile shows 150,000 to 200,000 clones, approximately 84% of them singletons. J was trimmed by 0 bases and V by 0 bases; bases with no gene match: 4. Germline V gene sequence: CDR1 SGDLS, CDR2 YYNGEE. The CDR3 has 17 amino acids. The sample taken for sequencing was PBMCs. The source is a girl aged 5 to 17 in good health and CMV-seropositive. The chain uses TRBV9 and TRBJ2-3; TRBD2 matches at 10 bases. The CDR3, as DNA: TGTGCCAGCAGCGTAGGGCTAGCGGGGGCTAGCACAGATACGCAGTATTTT. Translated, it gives CASSVGLAGASTDTQYF. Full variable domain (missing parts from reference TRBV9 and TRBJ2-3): DSGVTQTPKHLITATGQRVTLRCSPRSGDLSVYWYQQSLDQGLQFLIQYYNGEERAKGNILERFSAQQFPDLHSELNLSSLELGDSALYFCASSVGLAGASTDTQYFGPGTRLTVL.